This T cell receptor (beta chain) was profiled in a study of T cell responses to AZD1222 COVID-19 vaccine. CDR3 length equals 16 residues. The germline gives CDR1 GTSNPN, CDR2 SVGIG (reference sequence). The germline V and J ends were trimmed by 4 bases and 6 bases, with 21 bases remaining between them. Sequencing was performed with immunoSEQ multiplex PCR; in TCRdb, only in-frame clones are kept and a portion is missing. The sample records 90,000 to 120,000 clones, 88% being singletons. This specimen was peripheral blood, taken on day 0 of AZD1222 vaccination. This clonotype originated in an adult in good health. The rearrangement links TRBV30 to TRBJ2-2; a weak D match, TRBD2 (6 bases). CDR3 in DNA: TGTGCCTGGAAAAAAGGCGGGGACCTAATCCCCGGGGAGCTGTTTTTT. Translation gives CAWKKGGDLIPGELFF. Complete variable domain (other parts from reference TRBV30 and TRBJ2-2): SQTIHQWPATLVQPVGSPLSLECTVEGTSNPNLYWYRQAAGRGLQLLFYSVGIGQISSEVPQNLSASRPQDRQFILSSKKLLLSDSGFYLCAWKKGGDLIPGELFFGEGSRLTVL.